This TCR beta chain was retrieved from a study of OX40 agonist ivuxolimab in advanced cancers. This clone was seen once. This table comes from immunoSEQ multiplex PCR, and its TCRdb copy is limited to in-frame clones, with some not included. The sample consists of 65,000 to 85,000 clones, around 87% of them appearing once. This CDR3 comprises 14 residues. Germline V gene data show CDR1 as MNHEY and CDR2 as SVGAGI. The V end lost 4 bases, the J end lost 4 bases, and 14 bases lay between the germline ends. The TCR sequence derives from an adult with an advanced solid tumor such as melanoma, head and neck, liver or kidney cancer. V gene TRBV6-5 combines with J gene TRBJ2-7, with no clear D. Sequencing was performed on CD4+ or CD8+ T cells sorted from blood, taken in a trial of the OX40 agonist ivuxolimab. The CDR3 region has the DNA TGTGCCAGCAGTTCCCAGGCGGAAGGGTACGAGCAGTACTTC. Residues: CASSSQAEGYEQYF.